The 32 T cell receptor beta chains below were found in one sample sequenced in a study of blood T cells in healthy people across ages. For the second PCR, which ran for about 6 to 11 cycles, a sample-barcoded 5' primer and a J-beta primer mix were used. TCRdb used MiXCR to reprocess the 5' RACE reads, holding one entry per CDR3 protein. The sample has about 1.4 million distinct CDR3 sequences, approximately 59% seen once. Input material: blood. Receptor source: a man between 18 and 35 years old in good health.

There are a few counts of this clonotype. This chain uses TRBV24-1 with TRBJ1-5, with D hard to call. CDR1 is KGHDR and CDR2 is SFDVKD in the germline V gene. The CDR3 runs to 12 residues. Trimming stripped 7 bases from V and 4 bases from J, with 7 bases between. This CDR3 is CATSLGNQPQHF. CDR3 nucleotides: TGTGCCACCAGCCTAGGGAATCAGCCCCAGCATTTT.

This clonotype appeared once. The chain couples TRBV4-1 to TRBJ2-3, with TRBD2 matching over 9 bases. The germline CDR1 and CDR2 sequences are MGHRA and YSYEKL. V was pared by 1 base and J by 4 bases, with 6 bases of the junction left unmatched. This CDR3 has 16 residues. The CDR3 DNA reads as TGCGCCAGCAGCCAAGGTTATGGCGGGGGGGCAGATACGCAGTATTTT. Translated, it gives CASSQGYGGGADTQYF.

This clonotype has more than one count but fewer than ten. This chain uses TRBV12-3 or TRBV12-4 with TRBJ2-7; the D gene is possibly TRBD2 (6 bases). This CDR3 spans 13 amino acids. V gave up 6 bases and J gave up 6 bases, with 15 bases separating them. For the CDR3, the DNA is TGTGCCAGCAGCGTAGACACTAGCCCCGAGCAGTACTTC. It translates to CASSVDTSPEQYF.

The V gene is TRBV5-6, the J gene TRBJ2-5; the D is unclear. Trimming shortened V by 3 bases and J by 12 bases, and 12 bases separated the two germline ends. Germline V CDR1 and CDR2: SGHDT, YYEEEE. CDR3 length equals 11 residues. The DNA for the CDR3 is TGTGCCAGCAGCTCTCTGGGTGCGGAGTACTTC. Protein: CASSSLGAEYF.

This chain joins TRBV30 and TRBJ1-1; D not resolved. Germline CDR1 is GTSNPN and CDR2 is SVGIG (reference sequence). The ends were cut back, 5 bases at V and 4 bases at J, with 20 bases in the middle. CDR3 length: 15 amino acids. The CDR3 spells CAWVPWVPSGTEAFF. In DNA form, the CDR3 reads TGTGCCTGGGTTCCCTGGGTCCCCTCGGGCACTGAAGCTTTCTTT. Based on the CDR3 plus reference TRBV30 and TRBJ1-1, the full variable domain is SQTIHQWPATLVQPVGSPLSLECTVEGTSNPNLYWYRQAAGRGLQLLFYSVGIGQISSEVPQNLSASRPQDRQFILSSKKLLLSDSGFYLCAWVPWVPSGTEAFFGQGTRLTVV.

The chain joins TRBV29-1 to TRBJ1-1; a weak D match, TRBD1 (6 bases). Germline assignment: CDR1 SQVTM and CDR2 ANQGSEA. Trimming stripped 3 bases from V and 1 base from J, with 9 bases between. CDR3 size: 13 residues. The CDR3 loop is CSVEDSSNTEAFF. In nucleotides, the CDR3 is TGCAGCGTTGAGGACAGCTCGAACACTGAAGCTTTCTTT.

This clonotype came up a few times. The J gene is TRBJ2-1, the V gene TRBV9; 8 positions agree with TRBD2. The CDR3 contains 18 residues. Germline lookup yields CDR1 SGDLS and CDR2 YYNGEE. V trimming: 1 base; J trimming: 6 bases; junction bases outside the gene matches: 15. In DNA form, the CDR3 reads TGTGCCAGCAGCGTATTCTCGGGCGGGGGGTCCTTTGGCAATGAGCAGTTCTTC. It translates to CASSVFSGGGSFGNEQFF.

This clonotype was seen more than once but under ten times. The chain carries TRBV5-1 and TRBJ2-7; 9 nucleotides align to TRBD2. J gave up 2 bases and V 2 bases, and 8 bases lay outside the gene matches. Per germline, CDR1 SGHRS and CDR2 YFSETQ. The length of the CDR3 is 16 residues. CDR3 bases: TGCGCCAGCAGCTTTCCAGCGGGAGGAGGGGCCTACGAGCAGTACTTC. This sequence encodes CASSFPAGGGAYEQYF.

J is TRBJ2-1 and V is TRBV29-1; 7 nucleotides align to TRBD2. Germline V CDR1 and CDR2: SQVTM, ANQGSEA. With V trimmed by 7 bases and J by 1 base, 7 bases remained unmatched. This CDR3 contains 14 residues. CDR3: CSGGGGSSYNEQFF. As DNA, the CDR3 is TGCAGCGGTGGCGGCGGGAGTTCCTACAATGAGCAGTTCTTC.

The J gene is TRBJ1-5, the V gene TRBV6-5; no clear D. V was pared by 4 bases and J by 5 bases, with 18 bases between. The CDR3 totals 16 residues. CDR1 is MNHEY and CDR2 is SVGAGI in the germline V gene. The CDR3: CASSLSRTDSHQPQHF. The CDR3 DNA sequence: TGTGCCAGCAGTTTATCCAGGACGGATTCTCATCAGCCCCAGCATTTT.

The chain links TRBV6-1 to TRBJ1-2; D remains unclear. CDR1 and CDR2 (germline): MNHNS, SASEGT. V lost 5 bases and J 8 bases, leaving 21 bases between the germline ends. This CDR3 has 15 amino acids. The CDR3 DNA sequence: TGTGCCAGCAGTCAACCCAGGACTGCCGGGAGCGGCTACACCTTC. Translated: CASSQPRTAGSGYTF.

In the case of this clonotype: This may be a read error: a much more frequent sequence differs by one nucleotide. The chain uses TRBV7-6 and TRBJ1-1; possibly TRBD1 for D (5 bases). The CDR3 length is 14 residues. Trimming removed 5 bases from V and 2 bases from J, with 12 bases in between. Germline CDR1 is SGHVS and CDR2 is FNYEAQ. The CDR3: CASSASGLNTEAFF. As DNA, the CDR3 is TGTGCCAGCAGCGCCTCGGGACTCAACACTGAAGCTTTCTTT.

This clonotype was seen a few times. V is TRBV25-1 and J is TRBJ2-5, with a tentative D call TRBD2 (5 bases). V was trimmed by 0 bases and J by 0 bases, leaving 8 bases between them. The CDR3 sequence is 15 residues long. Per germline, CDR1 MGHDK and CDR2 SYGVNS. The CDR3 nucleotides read TGTGCCAGCAGTGAATACGGGAATCACCAAGAGACCCAGTACTTC. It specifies CASSEYGNHQETQYF.

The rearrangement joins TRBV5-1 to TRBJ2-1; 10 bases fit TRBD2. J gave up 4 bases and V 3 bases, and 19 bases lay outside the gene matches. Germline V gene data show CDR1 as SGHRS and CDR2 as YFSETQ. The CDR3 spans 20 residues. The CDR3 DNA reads TGCGCCAGCAGCTCCTCTAGCGGGAGCTTGGGGCCTCAATATTACAATGAGCAGTTCTTC. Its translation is CASSSSSGSLGPQYYNEQFF.

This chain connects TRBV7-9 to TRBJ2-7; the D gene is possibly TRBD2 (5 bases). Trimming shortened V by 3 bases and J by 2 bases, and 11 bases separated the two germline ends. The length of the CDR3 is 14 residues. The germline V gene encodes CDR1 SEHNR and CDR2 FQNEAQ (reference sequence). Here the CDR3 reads CASSFETTAYEQYF. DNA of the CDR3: TGTGCCAGCAGCTTTGAGACTACCGCCTACGAGCAGTACTTC.

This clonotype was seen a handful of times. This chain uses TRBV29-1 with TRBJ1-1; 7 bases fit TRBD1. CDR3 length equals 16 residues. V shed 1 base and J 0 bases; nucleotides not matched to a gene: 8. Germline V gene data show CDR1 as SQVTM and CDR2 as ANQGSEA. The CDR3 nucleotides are TGCAGCGTTGAAGCCGAGGGACAGAAAATGAACACTGAAGCTTTCTTT. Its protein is CSVEAEGQKMNTEAFF.

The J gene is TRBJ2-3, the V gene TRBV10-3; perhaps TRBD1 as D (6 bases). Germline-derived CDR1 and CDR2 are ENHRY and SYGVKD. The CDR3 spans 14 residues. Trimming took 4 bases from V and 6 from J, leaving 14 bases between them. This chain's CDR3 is CAISGAGDGDTQYF. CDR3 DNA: TGTGCCATCAGTGGGGCAGGGGATGGGGATACGCAGTATTTT.

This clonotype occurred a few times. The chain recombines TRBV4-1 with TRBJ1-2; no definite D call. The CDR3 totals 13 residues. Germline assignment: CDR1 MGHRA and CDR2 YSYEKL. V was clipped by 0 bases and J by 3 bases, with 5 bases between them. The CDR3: CASSQELDYGYTF. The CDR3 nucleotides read TGCGCCAGCAGCCAAGAACTGGACTATGGCTACACCTTC.

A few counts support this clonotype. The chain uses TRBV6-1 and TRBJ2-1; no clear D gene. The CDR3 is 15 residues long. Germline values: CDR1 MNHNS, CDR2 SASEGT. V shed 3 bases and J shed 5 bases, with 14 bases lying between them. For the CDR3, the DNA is TGTGCCAGCAGTGAGTTTTTAACAGAGAACAATGAGCAGTTCTTC. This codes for CASSEFLTENNEQFF.

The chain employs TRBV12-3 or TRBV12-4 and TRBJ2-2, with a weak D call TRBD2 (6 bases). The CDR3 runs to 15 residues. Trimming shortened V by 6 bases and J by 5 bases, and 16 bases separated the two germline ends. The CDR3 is CASRKGLSGTGELFF. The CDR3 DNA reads TGTGCCAGCAGAAAGGGACTCAGCGGGACCGGGGAGCTGTTTTTT.

CDR3 nucleotide sequence: TGTGCCAGCAGCCTACTAGCGGGAGTCGGTCCTAGCACAGATACGCAGTATTTT. Protein sequence: CASSLLAGVGPSTDTQYF. The rearrangement joins TRBV27 to TRBJ2-3; TRBD2 agrees at 11 bases. In germline, CDR1 is MNHEY, CDR2 SMNVEV (reference sequence). The CDR3 is made up of 18 amino acids. Trimming cost V 6 bases and J 0 bases; bases outside gene matches: 11.

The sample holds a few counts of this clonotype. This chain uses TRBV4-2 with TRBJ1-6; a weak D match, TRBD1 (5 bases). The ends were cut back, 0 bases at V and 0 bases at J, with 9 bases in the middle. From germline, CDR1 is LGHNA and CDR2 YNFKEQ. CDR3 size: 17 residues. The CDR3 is CASSQDLGGSYNSPLHF. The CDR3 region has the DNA TGTGCCAGCAGCCAAGATCTTGGGGGCTCCTATAATTCACCCCTCCACTTT.

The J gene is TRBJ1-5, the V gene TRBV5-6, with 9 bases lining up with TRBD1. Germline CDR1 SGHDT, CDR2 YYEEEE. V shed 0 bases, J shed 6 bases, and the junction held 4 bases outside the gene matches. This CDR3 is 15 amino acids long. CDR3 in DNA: TGTGCCAGCAGCTTGGGGGACAGGGTTCTTCAGCCCCAGCATTTT. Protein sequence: CASSLGDRVLQPQHF.

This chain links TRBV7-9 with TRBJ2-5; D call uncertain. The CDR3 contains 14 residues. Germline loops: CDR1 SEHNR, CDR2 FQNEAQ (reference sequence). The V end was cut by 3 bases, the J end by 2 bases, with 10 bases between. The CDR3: CASSLERTQETQYF. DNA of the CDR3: TGTGCCAGCAGCTTGGAAAGGACGCAAGAGACCCAGTACTTC.

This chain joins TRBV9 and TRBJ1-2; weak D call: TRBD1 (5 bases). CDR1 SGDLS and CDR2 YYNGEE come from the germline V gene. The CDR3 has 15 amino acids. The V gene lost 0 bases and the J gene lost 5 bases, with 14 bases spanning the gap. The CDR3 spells CASSVDVQGGYGYTF. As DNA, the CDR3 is TGTGCCAGCAGCGTAGACGTTCAGGGTGGTTATGGCTACACCTTC.

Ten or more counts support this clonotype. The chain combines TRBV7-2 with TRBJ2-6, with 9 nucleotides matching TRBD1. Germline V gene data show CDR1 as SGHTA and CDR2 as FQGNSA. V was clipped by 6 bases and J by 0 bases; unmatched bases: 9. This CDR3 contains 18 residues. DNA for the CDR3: TGTGCCAGCAGTTTACAGGGGGCAACCCTCTCTGGGGCCAACGTCCTGACTTTC. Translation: CASSLQGATLSGANVLTF.

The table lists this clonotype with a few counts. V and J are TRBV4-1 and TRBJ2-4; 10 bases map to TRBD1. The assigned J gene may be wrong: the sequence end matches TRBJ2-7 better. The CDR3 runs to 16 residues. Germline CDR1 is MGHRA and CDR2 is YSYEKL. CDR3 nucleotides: TGCGCCAGCAGCCAAGCTCCGGGACAGGGGTTCTACGAGCAGTACTTC. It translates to CASSQAPGQGFYEQYF.

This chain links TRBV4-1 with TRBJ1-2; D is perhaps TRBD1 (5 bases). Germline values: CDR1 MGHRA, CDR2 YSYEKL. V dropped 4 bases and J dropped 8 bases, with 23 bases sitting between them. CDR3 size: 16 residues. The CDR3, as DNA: TGCGCCAGCAGCCCATTTGGGGCAGGGACGGTGGTGGGCTACACCTTC. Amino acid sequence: CASSPFGAGTVVGYTF.

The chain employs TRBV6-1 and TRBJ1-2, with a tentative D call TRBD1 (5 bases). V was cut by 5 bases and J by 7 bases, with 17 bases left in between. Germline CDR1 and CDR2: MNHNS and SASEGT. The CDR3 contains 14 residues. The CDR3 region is CASSPSRDVPGYTF. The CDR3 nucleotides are TGTGCCAGCAGTCCTTCCCGGGACGTCCCTGGCTACACCTTC.

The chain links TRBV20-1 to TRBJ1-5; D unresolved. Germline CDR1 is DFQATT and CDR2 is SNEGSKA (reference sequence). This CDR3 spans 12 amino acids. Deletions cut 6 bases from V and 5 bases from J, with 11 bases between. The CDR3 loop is CSAHRRDQPQHF. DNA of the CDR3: TGCAGTGCCCATCGAAGGGATCAGCCCCAGCATTTT.

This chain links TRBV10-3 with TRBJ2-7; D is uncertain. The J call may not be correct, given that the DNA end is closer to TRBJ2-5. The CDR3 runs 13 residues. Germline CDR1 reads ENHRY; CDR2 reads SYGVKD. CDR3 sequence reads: CAISDPREETQYF. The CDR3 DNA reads TGTGCCATCAGTGACCCCCGAGAAGAGACCCAGTACTTC.

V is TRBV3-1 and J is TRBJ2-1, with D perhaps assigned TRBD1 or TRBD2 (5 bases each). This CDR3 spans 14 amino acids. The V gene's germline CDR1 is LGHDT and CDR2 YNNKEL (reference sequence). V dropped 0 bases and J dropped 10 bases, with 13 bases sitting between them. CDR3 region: CASSQEPREGEQFF. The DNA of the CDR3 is TGTGCCAGCAGCCAAGAGCCCAGAGAGGGGGAGCAGTTCTTC.